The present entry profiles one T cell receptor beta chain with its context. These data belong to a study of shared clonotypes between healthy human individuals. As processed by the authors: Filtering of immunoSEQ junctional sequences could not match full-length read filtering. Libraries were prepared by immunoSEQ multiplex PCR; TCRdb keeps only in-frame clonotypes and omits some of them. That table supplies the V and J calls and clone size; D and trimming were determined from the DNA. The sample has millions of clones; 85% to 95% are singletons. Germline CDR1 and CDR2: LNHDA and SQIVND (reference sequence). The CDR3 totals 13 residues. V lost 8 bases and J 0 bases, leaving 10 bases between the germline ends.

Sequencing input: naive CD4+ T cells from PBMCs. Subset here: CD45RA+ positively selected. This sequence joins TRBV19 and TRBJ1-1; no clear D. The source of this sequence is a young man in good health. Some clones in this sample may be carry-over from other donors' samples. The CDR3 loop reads CASLPGLNTEAFF. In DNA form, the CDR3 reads TGTGCCAGTCTCCCAGGCCTGAACACTGAAGCTTTCTTT.